The sequence of this T cell receptor (beta chain) was determined in a study of cytomegalovirus exposure and HLA in healthy donors. Overall study: Unique TCRs from HLA-typed donors, 75 million to 100 million of them, were held in an early data release. Falling in the Caucasian-associated ancestry cluster were 81% of about 400 genotyped donors. Study-level points and caveats: Reportedly, diagnosis of cytomegalovirus status by the classifier showed high specificity and sensitivity. Donors belonging to an Asian-associated ancestry cluster reportedly showed fewer N-insertions in productive TCRs than the 666-donor mean, according to what a later analysis found.

On this clone itself: The antigen is undetermined.

60 Vbeta and 13 Jbeta primers were used in PCR. The data were produced by immunoSEQ multiplex PCR, yet TCRdb's version contains in-frame clones alone and is incomplete. The sample holds more than 100,000 clones. The germline V gene has CDR1 SGHRS and CDR2 YFSETQ. The CDR3 totals 13 residues. Trimming shortened V by 5 bases and J by 5 bases, and 13 bases separated the two germline ends. This clonotype originated in a middle-aged man in good health and CMV-seronegative. The sample was PBMCs. J is TRBJ2-5 and V is TRBV5-1; TRBD2 is a possible D gene (7 bases). The CDR3 sequence: CASSMTGGETQYF. The CDR3 nucleotides read TGCGCCAGCAGTATGACGGGGGGCGAGACCCAGTACTTC. Supplemented by reference TRBV5-1 and TRBJ2-5, the full variable domain reads KAGVTQTPRYLIKTRGQQVTLSCSPISGHRSVSWYQQTPGQGLQFLFEYFSETQRNKGNFPGRFSGRQFSNSRSEMNVSTLELGDSALYLCASSMTGGETQYFGPGTRLLVL.